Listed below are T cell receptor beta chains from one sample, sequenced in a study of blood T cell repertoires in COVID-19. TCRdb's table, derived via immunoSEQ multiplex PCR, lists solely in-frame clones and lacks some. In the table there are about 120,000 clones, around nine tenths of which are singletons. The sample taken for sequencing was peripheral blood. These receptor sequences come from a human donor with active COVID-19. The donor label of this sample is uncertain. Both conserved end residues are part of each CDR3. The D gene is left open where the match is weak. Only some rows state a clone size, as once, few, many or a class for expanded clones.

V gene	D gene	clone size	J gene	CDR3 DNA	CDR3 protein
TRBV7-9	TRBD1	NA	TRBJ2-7	TGTGCCAGCAGCTTCCGGGACAGTTCGCCCTACGAGCAGTACTTC	CASSFRDSSPYEQYF
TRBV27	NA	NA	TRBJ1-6	TGTGCCAGCACCTTGGGGGCCGGGTCACCCCTCCACTTT	CASTLGAGSPLHF
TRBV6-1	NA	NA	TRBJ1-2	TGTGCCAGCAGTGAAGCGCGGTGGGTCGCTAACTATGGCTACACCTTC	CASSEARWVANYGYTF
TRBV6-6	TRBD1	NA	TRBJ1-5	TGTGCCAGCAGAACCGGGACAGATAATCAGCCCCAGCATTTT	CASRTGTDNQPQHF
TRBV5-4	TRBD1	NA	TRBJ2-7	TGTGCCAGCAGCCGGGGGGACAGGGCCTACGAGCAGTACTTC	CASSRGDRAYEQYF
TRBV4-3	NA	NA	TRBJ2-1	TGCGCCAGCAGCCAAGGGAGACAGACCAATGAGCAGTTCTTC	CASSQGRQTNEQFF
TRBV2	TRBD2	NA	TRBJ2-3	TGTGCCAGCCGACTTGTGGGGGGGGACGACACAGATACGCAGTATTTT	CASRLVGGDDTDTQYF
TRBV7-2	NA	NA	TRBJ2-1	TGTGCCAGCAGCTTATTCTCCCTCAATGAGCAGTTCTTC	CASSLFSLNEQFF
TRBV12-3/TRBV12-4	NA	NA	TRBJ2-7	TGCGCTGTTGGGTCGGGGGAGCAGTACTTC	CAVGSGEQYF
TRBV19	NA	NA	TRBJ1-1	TGTGCCAGTAGTATAGCTCCAGGGTTCAACCCTGAAGCTTTCTTT	CASSIAPGFNPEAFF
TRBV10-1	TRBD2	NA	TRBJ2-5	TGCGCCAGCAGTGAGCGGGGGGGCAGGTCGGAGACCCAGTACTTC	CASSERGGRSETQYF
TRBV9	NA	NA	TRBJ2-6	TGTGCCAGCAGCGTAGTGGCAAGTGCTGGGGCCAACGTCCTGACTTTC	CASSVVASAGANVLTF
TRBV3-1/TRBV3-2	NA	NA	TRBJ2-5	TGTGCCAGCAGCACAATAGAGACCCAGTACTTC	CASSTIETQYF
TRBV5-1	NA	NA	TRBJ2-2	TGCGCCAGCAGCTTCGACATAGGGAGCACCGGGGAGCTGTTTTTT	CASSFDIGSTGELFF
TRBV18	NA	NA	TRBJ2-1	TGTGCCAGCTCACAGGGGCCTTACAATGAGCAGTTCTTC	CASSQGPYNEQFF
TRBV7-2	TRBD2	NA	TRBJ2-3	TGTGCCAGCAGCCCAAGACTAGCGGTAAACACAGATACGCAGTATTTT	CASSPRLAVNTDTQYF
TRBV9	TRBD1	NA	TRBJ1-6	TGTGCCAGCAGCGTAGGACAGGGCCGAAAGGGTTCACCCCTCCACTTT	CASSVGQGRKGSPLHF
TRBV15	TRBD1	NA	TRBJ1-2	TGTGCCACCAGCAGAGGGGACAGGCCCCTCTATGGCTACACCTTC	CATSRGDRPLYGYTF
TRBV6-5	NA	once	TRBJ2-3	TGTGCCAGCAGAGTTAGCGGCGGACGCACAGATACGCAGTATTTT	CASRVSGGRTDTQYF
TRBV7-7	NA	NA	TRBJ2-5	TGTGCTAGCAGCTTAGTAGGCGGCCTCCAAGAGACCCAGTACTTC	CASSLVGGLQETQYF
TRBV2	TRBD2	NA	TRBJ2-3	TGTGCCAGCAGAGGGGTAGCGGGGGGGCGTATAGATACGCAGTATTTT	CASRGVAGGRIDTQYF
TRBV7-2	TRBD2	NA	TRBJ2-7	TGTGCCAGCAGCTTGGGCCTACTAGCGGGGGGAGACCACGAGCAGTACTTC	CASSLGLLAGGDHEQYF
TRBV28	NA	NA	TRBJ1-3	TGTGCCAGCAGTCCCATGGGAGGTAGAAACACCATATATTTT	CASSPMGGRNTIYF
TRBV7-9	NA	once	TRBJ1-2	TGTGCCAGCAGCCACGTTCCGGCAGGAAGCGGCTCTGGCTACACCTTC	CASSHVPAGSGSGYTF
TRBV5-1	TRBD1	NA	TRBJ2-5	TGCGCCAGCAGCTGGGGACAGCGACAAGAGACCCAGTACTTC	CASSWGQRQETQYF
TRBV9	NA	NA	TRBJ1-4	TGTGCCAGCAGCGCGGGTGGGACTAATGAAAAACTGTTTTTT	CASSAGGTNEKLFF
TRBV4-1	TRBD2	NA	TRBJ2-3	TGCGCCAGCAGCCAAGGTGGCGGGGGTTACACAGATACGCAGTATTTT	CASSQGGGGYTDTQYF
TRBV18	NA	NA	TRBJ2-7	TGTGCCAGCTCACCACTAGGAAGGGGTTACGAGCAGTACTTC	CASSPLGRGYEQYF
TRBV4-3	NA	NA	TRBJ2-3	TGCGCCAGCTCCTGGGGCGGAAACACAGATACGCAGTATTTT	CASSWGGNTDTQYF
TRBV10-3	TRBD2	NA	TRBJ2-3	TGTGCCATCAGTGGACTAGCGGGGGTGGGCACAGATACGCAGTATTTT	CAISGLAGVGTDTQYF
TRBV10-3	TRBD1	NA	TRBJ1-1	TGTGCCACGCTAGACTACAGGGGCTCGAACGGTGAAGCTTTCTTT	CATLDYRGSNGEAFF
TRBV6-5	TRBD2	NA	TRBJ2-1	TGTGCCAGCAGTCCGAGCGGGGGCCATTACAATGAGCAGTTCTTC	CASSPSGGHYNEQFF
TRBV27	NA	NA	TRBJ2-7	TGTGCCAGCAGTTTTGACAGAGCCTCCTACGAGCAGTACTTC	CASSFDRASYEQYF
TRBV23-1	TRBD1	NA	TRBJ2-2	TGCGCCAGCAGACCGACAGGGGGGCCCTATGAAGCGAACACCGGGGAGCTGTTTTTT	CASRPTGGPYEANTGELFF
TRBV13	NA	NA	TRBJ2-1	TGTGCCAGCAGCCAGACTAGGTGGAATGAGCAGTTCTTC	CASSQTRWNEQFF
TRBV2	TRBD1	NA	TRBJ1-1	TGTGTCTCAAACGTCAGGGGGGACACTGAAGCTTTCTTT	CVSNVRGDTEAFF
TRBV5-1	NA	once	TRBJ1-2	TGCGCCAGCAGCTTGACCGATGTGACAGCCGCTAACGGCTACACCTTC	CASSLTDVTAANGYTF
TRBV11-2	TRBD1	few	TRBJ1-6	TGTGCCAGCAGCTTAGCACAGGGGAAATCCTATAATTCACCCCTCCACTTT	CASSLAQGKSYNSPLHF
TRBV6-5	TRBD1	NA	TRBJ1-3	TGTGCCAGCAGCCGGGACAGGGCTGGAAACACCATATATTTT	CASSRDRAGNTIYF
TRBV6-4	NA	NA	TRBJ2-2	TGTGCCAGCAGTGCGGGCACCGGGGAGCTGTTTTTT	CASSAGTGELFF
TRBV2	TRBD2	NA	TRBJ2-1	TGTGCCAGCGCCGGACTTGGACTAGCCGGTGAGCAGTTCTTC	CASAGLGLAGEQFF
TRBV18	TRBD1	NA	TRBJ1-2	TGTGCCAGCTCCCCATTAGGACAGGGGGCCGATGGCTACACCTTC	CASSPLGQGADGYTF
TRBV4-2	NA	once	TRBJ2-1	TGTGCCAGCAGCCGAGACCTAACGGGACACCTCGCGGCCTACAATGAGCAGTTCTTC	CASSRDLTGHLAAYNEQFF